This TCR beta chain was recovered during a study of blood T cell repertoires in COVID-19. Study in general: Samples taken during acute and convalescent COVID-19 were collected in the United States, Italy and Spain. PBMCs, B-cell-depleted T cells, or T cells provided the cDNA or gDNA that made up the material.

In the original analysis: Amplification of reference gene primers provided the estimated nucleated cell counts. Sequenced by immunoSEQ multiplex PCR; TCRdb stores in-frame clones only, minus some. The DNA gave D and trimming, while V, J and clone size come from that table. The data hold 200,000 to 250,000 clones, with around nine tenths observed a single time. The CDR3 has 13 residues. Germline V gene data show CDR1 as MDHEN and CDR2 as SYDVKM. V was pared by 6 bases and J by 4 bases, with 2 bases of the junction left unmatched. The source material was peripheral blood. The chain recombines TRBV28 with TRBJ1-3; 8 bases line up with TRBD1. This sequence originates from a woman in her sixties with acute or convalescent COVID-19. CDR3 nucleotide sequence: TGTGCCAGCAGGACAGGGGCCGGAAACACCATATATTTT. Amino acids: CASRTGAGNTIYF.